This note documents a single T cell receptor (beta chain) sequence. This clonotype was observed a handful of times. This receptor's antigen is unknown. No much larger clonotype is one base removed from it; base qualities were not supplied. Explained via the paper, the treatment or condition label denotes: live attenuated yellow fever vaccine strain. At every blood-draw timepoint, two biological replicates of bulk PBMCs were collected. PBMCs were isolated from peripheral blood using a standard Ficoll-Paque protocol. TriZol was used to extract RNA from bulk PBMCs, CD4 and CD8 fractions, and dextramer-positive and dextramer-negative fractions. Sequences SGHTA (CDR1) and FQGNSA (CDR2) are obtained from the germline V gene. There are 16 amino acids in the CDR3, from cysteine to phenylalanine inclusive. Only CDR3 DNA remains: 48 bases, in frame from the first base. At the junction V is shortened by 5 bases and J by 2 bases; bases outside the gene matches: 9.

The data were taken from a study of T cells after yellow fever vaccination (dated by TCRdb to between 2017 and 2020). Looking at the study overall: The SMART-Seq v4 Ultra Low Input RNA kit was used to prepare libraries from fractions with low cell numbers. Two healthy male donors, one aged 18 to 30 and one aged 30 to 40 years, made up the cohort. Bulk PBMC replicates and cell subsets were isolated from blood drawn at multiple timepoints before and after both primary and secondary immunization. Bulk TCR alpha and beta repertoires were sequenced longitudinally to track T-cell clones before and after primary and booster YFV17D yellow fever vaccination. General study outcomes and caveats: A small fraction of clonotypes showed up in both the CD4 and CD8 compartments, probably as a result of convergent recombination. After the booster, most clones that had expanded after primary vaccination were detected again (around 97% of CD4 and under 90% of CD8), suggesting broad maintenance of memory. Because abundant contaminating clonotypes from the bulk population could be contained in FACS-sorted repertoires, computational filtering was required. Because only two donors were included in the study, the extent to which the findings can be generalized is limited. The secondary T-cell response was weaker than the primary response but faster, peaking on day 5 instead of day 15.

TCR cDNA was made using 5'RACE template switching, a step that added a universal primer site and unique molecular identifiers. cDNA synthesis was primed from both the TCR alpha and TCR beta constant segments. Library amplification involved two PCR steps, and the second step added sample barcodes and sequencing adapters. Sequencing of the libraries was done on either Illumina HiSeq 2500 (2x100 bp) or NovaSeq (2x150 bp). On the study's bioinformatics: Demultiplexing of reads and collapsing into UMI consensus sequences were performed with MIGEC, and V(D)J alignment was carried out with MiXCR. Vaccine-responding clonotypes were identified with edgeR using replicate PBMC samples, with FDR below 0.01 and a log2 fold change above 5 up to day 15 being required. Each bulk clonotype was labeled CD4 or CD8 based on which sequenced repertoire, CD4 or CD8, contained the clonotype at higher abundance. TCRdb itself trimmed the public reads at Q25 with fastp, ran MiXCR and retained productive beta chains. Merged by CDR3 protein, the rows form single entries marked with the most common genes and DNA. These V and J calls originate from TCRdb's pipeline instead of the authors' own analysis. Counted in this sample were 500,000 to 650,000 distinct CDR3 sequences; roughly 17% of them appeared once. Approximately 15% of the sample goes to the ten largest clones.

The receptor was isolated from a man younger than 35 who received the YFV17D yellow fever vaccine. The material sequenced was PBMCs, taken 4 to 6 days after the first yellow fever vaccination. The sequence is built from TRBV7-2 and TRBJ2-5, with 9 middle bases fitting TRBD2. The CDR3 protein is CASSRRRGGQQETQYF. The DNA is TGTGCCAGCAGCCGCCGGCGGGGGGGCCAGCAAGAGACCCAGTACTTC.